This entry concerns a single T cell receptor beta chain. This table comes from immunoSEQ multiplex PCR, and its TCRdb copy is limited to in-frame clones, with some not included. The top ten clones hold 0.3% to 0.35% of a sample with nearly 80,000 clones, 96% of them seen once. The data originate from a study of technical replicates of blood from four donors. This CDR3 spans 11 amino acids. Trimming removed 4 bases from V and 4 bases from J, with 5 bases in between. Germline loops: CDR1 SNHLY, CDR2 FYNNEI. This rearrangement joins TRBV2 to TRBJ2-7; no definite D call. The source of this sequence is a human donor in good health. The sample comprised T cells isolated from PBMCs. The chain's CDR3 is CASSGRYEQYF. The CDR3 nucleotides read TGTGCCAGCAGTGGGAGATACGAGCAGTACTTC. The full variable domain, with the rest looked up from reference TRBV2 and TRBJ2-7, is EPEVTQTPSHQVTQMGQEVILRCVPISNHLYFYWYRQILGQKVEFLVSFYNNEISEKSEIFDDQFSVERPDGSNFTLKIRSTKLEDSAMYFCASSGRYEQYFGPGTRLTVT.